The 17 T cell receptor beta chains below were found in one sample sequenced in a study of CD8 T cells in ankylosing spondylitis. TCRdb recomputed calls from the 5' RACE reads with MiXCR, one row per CDR3 protein. This table holds 300,000 to 350,000 distinct CDR3 sequences, approximately 14% found once. Sequenced material: blood, either unsorted or a sorted T cell fraction (not recorded which). These receptors originate from a male donor with ankylosing spondylitis or in good health (not recorded which).

The rearrangement links TRBV24-1 to TRBJ2-1; maybe TRBD1 (5 bases). The CDR3 runs to 12 residues. The V end was cut by 9 bases, the J end by 9 bases, with 14 bases between. The germline V gene has CDR1 KGHDR and CDR2 SFDVKD. Written as DNA, the CDR3 is TGTGCCACCTGGGAAGGGGTCGGTGAGCAGTTCTTC. Translated: CATWEGVGEQFF.

The gene calls are TRBV6-1 and TRBJ2-1, with D perhaps TRBD2 (6 bases). This CDR3 spans 14 amino acids. Germline assignment: CDR1 MNHNS and CDR2 SASEGT. Deletions cut 7 bases from V and 3 bases from J, with 13 bases between. This CDR3 is CASKARDFYNEQFF. As DNA, the CDR3 is TGTGCCAGCAAAGCCCGGGACTTCTACAATGAGCAGTTCTTC.

This clonotype was counted between two and nine times. V usage is TRBV20-1 and J usage is TRBJ2-5; D uncertain. Deletions cut 6 bases from V and 10 bases from J, with 18 bases between. The germline V gene has CDR1 DFQATT and CDR2 SNEGSKA (reference sequence). This CDR3 spans 12 amino acids. DNA for the CDR3: TGCAGTGCCCGCACCGGTGCCGTGGACCAGTACTTC. Translating gives CSARTGAVDQYF.

This clonotype was counted a few times. The chain has TRBV29-1 and TRBJ2-3; weak D call: TRBD2 (5 bases). The CDR3 is 13 residues long. From germline, CDR1 is SQVTM and CDR2 ANQGSEA. The V gene lost 7 bases and the J gene lost 0 bases, with 11 bases spanning the gap. CDR3 residues: CSALGGSTDTQYF. CDR3 in DNA: TGCAGCGCTTTGGGCGGGAGCACAGATACGCAGTATTTT.

This clonotype was seen a few times. This chain's CDR3 is CASSSEDRAEAFF. The CDR3 DNA follows: TGTGCCAGCAGTTCTGAGGACAGGGCTGAAGCTTTCTTT. The chain joins TRBV6-5 to TRBJ1-1, with TRBD1 matching over 8 bases. The CDR3 has 13 residues. CDR1 and CDR2 (germline): MNHEY, SVGAGI. Trimming removed 4 bases from V and 6 bases from J; junction bases left unmatched: 4.

This clonotype has at least ten counts. V and J are TRBV6-4 and TRBJ1-3; D gene unclear. V lost 1 base and J lost 3, with 13 bases in between. Germline CDR1 MRHNA, CDR2 SNTAGT. The CDR3 is 16 residues long. The CDR3 region is CASSDWETRVGNTIYF. The CDR3 DNA is TGTGCCAGCAGTGACTGGGAGACACGGGTTGGAAACACCATATATTTT.

The chain recombines TRBV11-2 with TRBJ2-1, with 8 bases that match TRBD2. After removal of 3 bases from V and 8 bases from J, the junction contained 6 bases not matched to a gene. The CDR3 is 14 amino acids. Per the germline V gene, CDR1 is SGHAT and CDR2 is FQNNGV. The CDR3 is CASSFSGSRYEQFF. In DNA, the CDR3 is TGTGCCAGCAGCTTCAGCGGGAGTCGGTATGAGCAGTTCTTC.

This clonotype showed up just a few times. The J gene is TRBJ2-3, the V gene TRBV4-1; D remains unclear. The CDR3 runs 16 residues. Trimming pared 0 bases from V and 2 bases from J, leaving 12 bases between. In germline, CDR1 is MGHRA, CDR2 YSYEKL. CDR3: CASSQDRALFTDTQYF. CDR3 nucleotide sequence: TGCGCCAGCAGCCAAGATCGCGCACTCTTCACAGATACGCAGTATTTT.

J is TRBJ1-4 and V is TRBV15, with TRBD1 matching over 8 bases. V lost 3 bases to trimming and J lost 8 bases; unmatched junction nucleotides: 5. The CDR3 runs to 14 residues. Germline V gives CDR1 LNHNV, CDR2 YYDKDF (reference sequence). CDR3 sequence reads: CATSSSGGGEKLFF. CDR3 sequence (DNA): TGTGCCACCAGCAGCTCAGGGGGCGGCGAAAAACTGTTTTTT. The whole variable domain, filled in from reference TRBV15 and TRBJ1-4, reads DAMVIQNPRYQVTQFGKPVTLSCSQTLNHNVMYWYQQKSSQAPKLLFHYYDKDFNNEADTPDNFQSRRPNTSFCFLDIRSPGLGDTAMYLCATSSSGGGEKLFFGSGTQLSVL.

CDR3 sequence: CATSDGGQGSDTQYF. As DNA, the CDR3 is TGTGCCACCAGTGATGGGGGACAGGGCTCAGATACGCAGTATTTT. This chain links TRBV24-1 with TRBJ2-3; 9 bases map to TRBD1. J was trimmed by 4 bases and V by 3 bases; bases with no gene match: 4. Germline loops: CDR1 KGHDR, CDR2 SFDVKD. CDR3 length: 15 residues.

This clonotype was seen many times. The DNA of the CDR3 is TGCGCCAGCAGCTTGGTGGAGGGTCCAGACTATGGCTACACCTTC. Protein product: CASSLVEGPDYGYTF. The chain joins TRBV5-1 to TRBJ1-2; no reliable D call. Germline V lookup: CDR1 SGHRS, CDR2 YFSETQ. The CDR3 runs 15 residues. With 0 bases removed from V and 3 bases from J, the gap between germline ends came to 12 bases.

This rearrangement joins TRBV18 to TRBJ2-1, with 9 bases lining up with TRBD1. The V segment lost 6 bases and the J segment 14 bases; nucleotides outside the gene matches: 8. CDR1 is KGHSH and CDR2 is LQKENI in the germline V gene. The CDR3 loop spans 12 amino acids. The CDR3 DNA reads TGTGCCAGCTCCTCTACTACAGGGGGCAAGTTCTTC. This gives the protein CASSSTTGGKFF.

This clonotype was recorded a few times. CDR3 DNA: TGCGCCAGCGCTCTGGCAAGAGGGACGAACACCGGGGAGCTGTTTTTT. Protein product: CASALARGTNTGELFF. The rearrangement links TRBV5-1 to TRBJ2-2, with D possibly being TRBD2 (5 bases). V lost 7 bases to trimming and J lost 0 bases, with 16 bases between them. The CDR3 extends over 16 amino acids. Germline CDR1 is SGHRS and CDR2 is YFSETQ.

The gene calls are TRBV15 and TRBJ2-1; the D call may be TRBD1 or TRBD2 (5 bases each). With 5 bases removed from V and 1 base from J, the gap between germline ends came to 18 bases. Germline values: CDR1 LNHNV, CDR2 YYDKDF (reference sequence). The CDR3 runs to 17 residues. The CDR3 reads CATSGNAGTISYNEQFF. The DNA of the CDR3 is TGTGCCACCAGCGGAAATGCCGGGACCATTTCCTACAATGAGCAGTTCTTC.

The chain carries TRBV12-3 or TRBV12-4 and TRBJ2-5; 13 nucleotides line up with TRBD2. Unmatched junction bases numbered 7, after V lost 5 bases and J lost 4 bases. The CDR3 consists of 16 residues. The CDR3 DNA is TGTGCCAGCAGTCCCCAGAGACTAGCGGGAGGAGAGACCCAGTACTTC. Translating gives CASSPQRLAGGETQYF.

The J gene is TRBJ2-1, the V gene TRBV6-5; 7 nucleotides line up with TRBD2. The germline V gene has CDR1 MNHEY and CDR2 SVGAGI. The CDR3 has 18 amino acids. The J segment lost 7 bases and the V segment lost 0 bases, leaving 15 bases of the junction unmatched. CDR3 sequence: CASSYSIFSAGVWNEQFF. Here the CDR3 DNA reads TGTGCCAGCAGTTACTCGATCTTTTCCGCGGGAGTTTGGAATGAGCAGTTCTTC.

The chain's CDR3 is CASSEAQRGGEYF. For the CDR3, the DNA is TGTGCCAGCAGTGAAGCGCAGCGTGGCGGGGAGTACTTC. V usage is TRBV2 and J usage is TRBJ2-7, with D perhaps matching TRBD2 (6 bases). There are 13 residues in the CDR3. The V end lost 0 bases, the J end lost 11 bases, and 14 bases lay between the germline ends. Germline V gives CDR1 SNHLY, CDR2 FYNNEI.